The rows below give T cell receptor beta chains drawn from one sample of a study of vaccination effects on CD4 cells after COVID-19. Profiling relied on immunoSEQ multiplex PCR, and the TCRdb table lists in-frame clones only, not all of them. Among tens of thousands of clones, more than 70% were seen once, and the ten largest hold 1.2%. For these TCRs, the target antigens are not known. Sequencing used CD4+ T cells from PBMCs cultured with HCoV-229E spike peptides, obtained after COVID-19 vaccination. The receptors were gathered from a human donor who received a COVID-19 vaccine. Both conserved end residues are part of each CDR3. The order of the fields is D gene, clone size, J gene, CDR3 length, V gene, CDR3 protein, CDR3 DNA. A D gene is named only where the DNA matches it firmly. Size values are once, few and many counts, or a class for expanded clones, and some rows have none.

. | few | TRBJ2-6 | 20 | TRBV4-1 | CASSQPSGTFFGSGANVLTF | TGCGCCAGCAGCCAACCCTCCGGGACATTCTTCGGCTCGGGGGCCAACGTCCTGACTTTC
TRBD2 | once | TRBJ2-1 | 15 | TRBV4-1 | CASSRIAGLHNEQFF | TGCGCCAGCAGCCGAATAGCGGGCCTTCACAATGAGCAGTTCTTC
. | . | TRBJ2-5 | 15 | TRBV7-2 | CASSLAWTAQETQYF | TGTGCCAGCAGCTTAGCTTGGACAGCACAAGAGACCCAGTACTTC
TRBD1 | once | TRBJ2-3 | 17 | TRBV7-9 | CASSWDPRQGVSDTQYF | TGTGCCAGCAGCTGGGACCCACGGCAGGGGGTTTCAGATACGCAGTATTTT
. | few | TRBJ1-3 | 15 | TRBV28 | CASSQVGVDGNTIYF | TGTGCCAGCAGCCAAGTTGGGGTAGATGGAAACACCATATATTTT
. | . | TRBJ2-1 | 13 | TRBV12-3/TRBV12-4 | CASRAGWNNEQFF | TGTGCCAGCAGAGCAGGATGGAACAATGAGCAGTTCTTC
. | . | TRBJ1-4 | 16 | TRBV18 | CASSPRSMTSGEKLFF | TGTGCCAGCTCACCACGAAGTATGACATCAGGCGAAAAACTGTTTTTT
. | . | TRBJ1-2 | 16 | TRBV5-1 | CASSPRRGAGDYGYTF | TGCGCCAGCAGCCCCCGGCGGGGAGCAGGGGACTATGGCTACACCTTC
TRBD1 | few | TRBJ2-5 | 14 | TRBV5-1 | CASSSQGARETQYF | TGCGCCAGCAGTTCCCAGGGGGCTCGAGAGACCCAGTACTTC
TRBD1 | . | TRBJ2-5 | 14 | TRBV6-5 | CASRERTGVETQYF | TGTGCCAGCAGAGAGAGGACAGGGGTCGAGACCCAGTACTTC
TRBD1 | few | TRBJ1-1 | 13 | TRBV18 | CASSPLGQGVAFF | TGTGCCAGCTCACCTCTCGGACAGGGTGTTGCTTTCTTT
. | . | TRBJ1-2 | 14 | TRBV7-9 | CASSLAVTSGGYTF | TGTGCCAGCAGCTTAGCGGTGACTTCCGGTGGCTACACCTTC
TRBD2 | . | TRBJ2-1 | 17 | TRBV7-2 | CASSLGAGRGGRVEQFF | TGTGCCAGCAGCTTAGGCGCGGGGCGGGGGGGCCGAGTTGAGCAGTTCTTC
. | few | TRBJ1-2 | 10 | TRBV2 | CAGGDYGYTF | TGTGCCGGAGGGGACTATGGCTACACCTTC
. | . | TRBJ1-1 | 14 | TRBV3-1/TRBV3-2 | CASSQEGAPGEAFF | TGTGCCAGCAGCCAAGAAGGGGCGCCCGGTGAAGCTTTCTTT
. | . | TRBJ1-5 | 15 | TRBV6-5 | CASSYLGRENQPQHF | TGTGCCAGCAGTTATCTAGGCAGGGAAAATCAGCCCCAGCATTTT
TRBD2 | . | TRBJ2-5 | 14 | TRBV7-9 | CASSLAVGGETQYF | TGTGCCAGCAGCTTAGCGGTGGGGGGGGAGACCCAGTACTTC
TRBD1 | . | TRBJ2-2 | 15 | TRBV6-5 | CASRPWTGSTGELFF | TGTGCCAGCAGGCCATGGACAGGGAGCACCGGGGAGCTGTTTTTT
. | . | TRBJ2-1 | 13 | TRBV7-3 | CASSSGGYNEQFF | TGTGCCAGCAGTTCCGGGGGCTACAATGAGCAGTTCTTC
. | . | TRBJ2-5 | 16 | TRBV5-1 | CASSLMPGLPQETQYF | TGCGCCAGCAGCTTAATGCCGGGTCTCCCACAAGAGACCCAGTACTTC
. | . | TRBJ1-2 | 14 | TRBV3-1/TRBV3-2 | CASSREQGNYGYTF | TGTGCCAGCAGCCGAGAACAGGGTAACTATGGCTACACCTTC